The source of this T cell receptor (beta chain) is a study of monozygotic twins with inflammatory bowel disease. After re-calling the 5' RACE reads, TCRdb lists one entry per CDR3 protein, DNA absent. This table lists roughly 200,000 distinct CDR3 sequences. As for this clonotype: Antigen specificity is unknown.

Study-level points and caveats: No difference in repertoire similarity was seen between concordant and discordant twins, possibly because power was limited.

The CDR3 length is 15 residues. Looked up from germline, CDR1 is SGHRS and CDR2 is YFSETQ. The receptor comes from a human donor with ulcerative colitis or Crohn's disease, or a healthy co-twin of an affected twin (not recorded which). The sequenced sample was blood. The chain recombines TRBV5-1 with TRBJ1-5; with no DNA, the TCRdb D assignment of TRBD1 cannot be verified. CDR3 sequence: CASSPTGAFNQPQHF. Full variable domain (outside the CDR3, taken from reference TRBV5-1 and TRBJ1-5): KAGVTQTPRYLIKTRGQQVTLSCSPISGHRSVSWYQQTPGQGLQFLFEYFSETQRNKGNFPGRFSGRQFSNSRSEMNVSTLELGDSALYLCASSPTGAFNQPQHFGDGTRLSIL.